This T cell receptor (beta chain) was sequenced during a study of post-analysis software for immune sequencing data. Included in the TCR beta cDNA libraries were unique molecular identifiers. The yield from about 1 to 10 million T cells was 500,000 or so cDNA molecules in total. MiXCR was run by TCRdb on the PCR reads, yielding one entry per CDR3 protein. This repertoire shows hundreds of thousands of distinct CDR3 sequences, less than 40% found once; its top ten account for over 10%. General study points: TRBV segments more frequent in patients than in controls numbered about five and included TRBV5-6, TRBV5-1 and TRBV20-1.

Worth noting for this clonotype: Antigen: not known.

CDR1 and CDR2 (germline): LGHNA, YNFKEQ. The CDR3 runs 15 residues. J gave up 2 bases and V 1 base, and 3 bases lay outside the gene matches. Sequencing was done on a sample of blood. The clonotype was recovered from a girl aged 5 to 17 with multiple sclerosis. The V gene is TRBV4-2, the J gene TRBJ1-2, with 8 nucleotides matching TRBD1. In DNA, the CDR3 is TGTGCCAGCAGCCAAGCTAGGACAGGGAACTATGGCTACACCTTC. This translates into CASSQARTGNYGYTF.